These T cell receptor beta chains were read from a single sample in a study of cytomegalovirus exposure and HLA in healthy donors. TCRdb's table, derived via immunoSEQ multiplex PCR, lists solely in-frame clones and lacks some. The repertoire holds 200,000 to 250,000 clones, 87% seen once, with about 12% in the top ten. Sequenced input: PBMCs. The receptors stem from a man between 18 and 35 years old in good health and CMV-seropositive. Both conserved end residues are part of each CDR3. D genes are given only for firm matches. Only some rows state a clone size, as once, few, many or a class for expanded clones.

cdr3_aa: CASSPEGAQVYGYTF; cdr3_nt: TGCGCCAGCAGCCCGGAGGGGGCGCAGGTCTATGGCTACACCTTC; j_call: TRBJ1-2; cdr3_length: 15; d_call: TRBD1; v_call: TRBV5-1; clone_size: few
cdr3_aa: CASSLAGDEDGELFF; cdr3_nt: TGTGCCAGCAGCTTAGCAGGCGACGAAGACGGGGAGCTGTTTTTT; j_call: TRBJ2-2; cdr3_length: 15; d_call: .; v_call: TRBV7-9; clone_size: few
cdr3_aa: CASSSPAVPYEQYF; cdr3_nt: TGTGCCAGCAGCTCACCCGCTGTGCCCTACGAGCAGTACTTC; j_call: TRBJ2-7; cdr3_length: 14; d_call: .; v_call: TRBV11-3; clone_size: .
cdr3_aa: CASSLSGTEAFF; cdr3_nt: TGTGCCAGCAGCTTAAGCGGGACTGAAGCTTTCTTT; j_call: TRBJ1-1; cdr3_length: 12; d_call: .; v_call: TRBV7-9; clone_size: .
cdr3_aa: CASSSPGRTNEKLFF; cdr3_nt: TGTGCCAGCAGTTCGCCGGGACGGACTAATGAAAAACTGTTTTTT; j_call: TRBJ1-4; cdr3_length: 15; d_call: .; v_call: TRBV27; clone_size: .
cdr3_aa: CASSLRDRVPTDTQYF; cdr3_nt: TGTGCCAGCAGCTTAAGGGACAGGGTCCCCACAGATACGCAGTATTTT; j_call: TRBJ2-3; cdr3_length: 16; d_call: TRBD1; v_call: TRBV7-8; clone_size: .
cdr3_aa: CASSLVGDGPGYTF; cdr3_nt: TGTGCCAGCAGCTTAGTTGGGGACGGTCCTGGCTACACCTTC; j_call: TRBJ1-2; cdr3_length: 14; d_call: .; v_call: TRBV7-9; clone_size: .
cdr3_aa: CASSADRGNTGELFF; cdr3_nt: TGTGCCAGCAGCGCGGACAGGGGGAACACCGGGGAGCTGTTTTTT; j_call: TRBJ2-2; cdr3_length: 15; d_call: TRBD1; v_call: TRBV11-3; clone_size: .
cdr3_aa: CAWSEASGYYEQYF; cdr3_nt: TGTGCCTGGAGTGAGGCTAGCGGGTACTACGAGCAGTACTTC; j_call: TRBJ2-7; cdr3_length: 14; d_call: TRBD2; v_call: TRBV30; clone_size: .
cdr3_aa: CASSPPAAGNIQYF; cdr3_nt: TGTGCCAGCAGCCCCCCAGCGGCGGGAAACATTCAGTACTTC; j_call: TRBJ2-4; cdr3_length: 14; d_call: .; v_call: TRBV28; clone_size: .
cdr3_aa: CASSLGGIRELFF; cdr3_nt: TGTGCCAGCAGTTTGGGGGGCATAAGGGAGCTGTTTTTT; j_call: TRBJ2-2; cdr3_length: 13; d_call: .; v_call: TRBV27; clone_size: .
cdr3_aa: CAWSATGGNEQFF; cdr3_nt: TGTGCCTGGAGTGCCACAGGGGGCAATGAGCAGTTCTTC; j_call: TRBJ2-1; cdr3_length: 13; d_call: TRBD1; v_call: TRBV30; clone_size: many
cdr3_aa: CASSLDSVQSGNTIYF; cdr3_nt: TGTGCCAGCAGCTTAGATTCGGTTCAGTCTGGAAACACCATATATTTT; j_call: TRBJ1-3; cdr3_length: 16; d_call: .; v_call: TRBV7-2; clone_size: .
cdr3_aa: CASSQAPRGQGFGNEKLFF; cdr3_nt: TGCGCCAGCAGCCAAGCTCCCCGGGGACAGGGGTTCGGTAATGAAAAACTGTTTTTT; j_call: TRBJ1-4; cdr3_length: 19; d_call: TRBD1; v_call: TRBV4-3; clone_size: .
cdr3_aa: CASSGLSGSYEQYF; cdr3_nt: TGTGCCAGCAGTGGACTTAGCGGCTCCTACGAGCAGTACTTC; j_call: TRBJ2-7; cdr3_length: 14; d_call: .; v_call: TRBV2; clone_size: .
cdr3_aa: CASSLDTNQPQHF; cdr3_nt: TGTGCCAGCAGCTTAGACACCAATCAGCCCCAGCATTTT; j_call: TRBJ1-5; cdr3_length: 13; d_call: .; v_call: TRBV7-9; clone_size: .